This T cell receptor beta chain was identified during a study of blood T cell repertoires in COVID-19. Study in general: There were acute and convalescent COVID-19 samples, and they came from the United States, Italy and Spain. From T cells, B-cell-depleted T cells, or PBMCs came the material, which was cDNA or gDNA.

As processed by the authors: Counts of nucleated cells, estimated from reference gene primer amplification, were obtained. Only in-frame clones appear in the TCRdb table, and some are missing; sequencing was by immunoSEQ multiplex PCR. V and J calls and clone size are given by that table; D and trimming were obtained from the DNA. The sample shows 250,000 to 300,000 clones, approximately 92% of them seen only once. In assigning cohorts, the study relied on participant-reported clinical history. V lost 6 bases to trimming and J lost 0 bases, with 9 bases between them. The CDR3 totals 15 residues. Germline lookup yields CDR1 SNHLY and CDR2 FYNNEI.

The rearrangement joins TRBV2 to TRBJ2-6; no clear D. The sample was PBMCs or T cells enriched from blood (not recorded which). The sequence was collected from a woman aged 25 to 39 who had recovered from COVID-19. CDR3 sequence (DNA): TGTGCCAGCAGGGCACAGAGCTCTGGGGCCAACGTCCTGACTTTC. Translating it yields CASRAQSSGANVLTF.